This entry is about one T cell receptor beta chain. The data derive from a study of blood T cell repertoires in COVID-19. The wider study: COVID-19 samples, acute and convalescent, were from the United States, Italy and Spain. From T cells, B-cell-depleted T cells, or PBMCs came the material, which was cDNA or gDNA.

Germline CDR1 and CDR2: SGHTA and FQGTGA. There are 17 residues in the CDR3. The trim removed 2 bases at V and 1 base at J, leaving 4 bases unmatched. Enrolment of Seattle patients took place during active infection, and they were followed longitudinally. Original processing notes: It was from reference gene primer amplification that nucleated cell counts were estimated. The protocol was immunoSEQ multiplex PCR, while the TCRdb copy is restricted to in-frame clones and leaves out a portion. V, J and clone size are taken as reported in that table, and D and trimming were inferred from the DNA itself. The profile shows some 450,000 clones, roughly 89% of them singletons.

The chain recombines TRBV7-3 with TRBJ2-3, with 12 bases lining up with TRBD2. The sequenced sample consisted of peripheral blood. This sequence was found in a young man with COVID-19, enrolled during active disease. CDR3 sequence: CASSLGRLAGGTDTQYF. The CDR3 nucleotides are TGTGCCAGCAGCTTAGGCCGACTAGCGGGAGGCACAGATACGCAGTATTTT.